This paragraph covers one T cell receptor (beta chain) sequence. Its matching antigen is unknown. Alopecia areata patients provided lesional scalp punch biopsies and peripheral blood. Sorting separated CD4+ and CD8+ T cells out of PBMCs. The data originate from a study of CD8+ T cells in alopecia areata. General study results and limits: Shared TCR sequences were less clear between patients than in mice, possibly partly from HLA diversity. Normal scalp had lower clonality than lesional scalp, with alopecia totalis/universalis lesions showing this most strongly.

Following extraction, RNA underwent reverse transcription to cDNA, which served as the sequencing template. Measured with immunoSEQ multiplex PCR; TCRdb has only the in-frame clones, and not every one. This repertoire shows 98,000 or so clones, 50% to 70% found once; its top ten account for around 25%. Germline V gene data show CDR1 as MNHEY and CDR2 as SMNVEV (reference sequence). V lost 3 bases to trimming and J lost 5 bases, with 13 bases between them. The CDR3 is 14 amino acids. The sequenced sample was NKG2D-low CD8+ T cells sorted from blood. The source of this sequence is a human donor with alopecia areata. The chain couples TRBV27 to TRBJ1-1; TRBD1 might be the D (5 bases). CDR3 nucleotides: TGTGCCAGCAGTTTTGGGGCTCTCGATACTGAAGCTTTCTTT. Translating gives CASSFGALDTEAFF.